This T cell receptor beta chain was retrieved from a study of T cell responses to AZD1222 COVID-19 vaccine. Here immunoSEQ multiplex PCR was the method, and the copy in TCRdb shows in-frame clones only, minus some. This sample yields 150,000 to 180,000 clones, of which around 85% are seen a single time; 5.5% belongs to the top ten. The germline V and J ends were trimmed by 11 bases and 7 bases, with 17 bases remaining between them. CDR1 SEHNR and CDR2 FQNEAQ come from the germline V gene (reference sequence). This CDR3 spans 13 amino acids. The material was peripheral blood, obtained on day 0 of MenACWY control vaccination. The chain couples TRBV7-9 to TRBJ2-2, with a possible D match to TRBD1 (6 bases). This sequence originates from an adult in good health. DNA for the CDR3: TGTGCCTGCCTCAACAGGGAAGGCGGGGAGCTGTTTTTT. Protein sequence: CACLNREGGELFF.